This T cell receptor (beta chain) derives from a study of blood T cell repertoires in COVID-19. Study details: Samples representing acute and convalescent COVID-19 were sourced from the United States, Italy and Spain. PBMCs, B-cell-depleted T cells, or T cells provided the cDNA or gDNA that made up the material.

The germline gives CDR1 PRHDT, CDR2 FYEKMQ (reference sequence). The CDR3 consists of 15 residues. V gave up 8 bases and J gave up 4 bases; unmatched junction bases: 12. In the original processing: Reference gene primer amplification yielded estimated nucleated cell counts. The protocol was immunoSEQ multiplex PCR, while the TCRdb copy is restricted to in-frame clones and leaves out a portion. D and trimming come from the DNA, and the V and J calls and clone size come from that table. The sample consists of 83,000 or so clones, around 80% of them appearing once. The chain combines TRBV13 with TRBJ2-3, with TRBD1 matching 7 bases. Sequenced input: peripheral blood. The sequence was obtained from a human donor in a cohort sampled during active COVID-19. The CDR3 nucleotides are TGTGCCAGCTCCCCGGGACAGAAGGCGGCAGATACGCAGTATTTT. Residues: CASSPGQKAADTQYF. The complete variable domain, with remaining parts taken from reference TRBV13 and TRBJ2-3, reads AAGVIQSPRHLIKEKRETATLKCYPIPRHDTVYWYQQGPGQDPQFLISFYEKMQSDKGSIPDRFSAQQFSDYHSELNMSSLELGDSALYFCASSPGQKAADTQYFGPGTRLTVL.